This T cell receptor (beta chain) was profiled in a study of beta chain features in type 1 diabetes. Study in general: Summed over all samples, the examined sorted cells came to roughly 110 million.

Expressed TCRB transcripts were sequenced after all isolated RNA was converted to cDNA. Measured with immunoSEQ multiplex PCR; TCRdb has only the in-frame clones, and not every one. The sample gives under 300,000 clones, roughly 17% of which show up once; 0.07% to 0.095% is in the top ten. Concerning this clone itself: Its antigen remains unidentified.

Trimming removed 2 bases at V and 7 bases at J, with 6 bases between. Germline V lookup: CDR1 MNHEY, CDR2 SMNVEV (reference sequence). This CDR3 is built from 12 residues. Regarding the study as a whole: Relative to healthy donors, patients appeared to have naive, central memory and Treg TCRB repertoires that were more similar. Moderately but significantly shorter TCRB CDR3s were found in Type 1 diabetes patients in all four CD4+ subsets.

The chain links TRBV27 to TRBJ1-5, with D possibly TRBD1 on 5 matching bases. The sequenced sample consisted of naive CD4+ T cells from blood. The source of this sequence is a man aged 30 to 39 with type 1 diabetes. The CDR3 coding sequence is TGTGCCAGCAGTTTAAGGGGACAGCCCCAGCATTTT. This gives the protein CASSLRGQPQHF.